The 12 T cell receptor beta chains listed next were all sequenced from one sample in a study of blood T cell repertoires in COVID-19. Generated by immunoSEQ multiplex PCR, the TCRdb table keeps only in-frame clones and is missing some. The sample holds about 160,000 clones; less than 90% are singletons and the top ten take around 4.3%. Source material: PBMCs or T cells enriched from blood (not recorded which). The origin of the receptors is a woman aged 45 to 65 who had recovered from COVID-19.

The CDR3 protein is CASGSGQGGALGQPQHF. As DNA, the CDR3 is TGTGCTAGTGGCAGCGGACAGGGGGGTGCCTTGGGTCAGCCCCAGCATTTT. This chain uses TRBV12-5 with TRBJ1-5; 10 nucleotides align to TRBD1. The CDR3 totals 17 residues. V lost 6 bases and J lost 6; bases outside the gene matches: 14. In germline, CDR1 is LGHNT, CDR2 FRNRAP.

The chain employs TRBV28 and TRBJ1-4, with D possibly TRBD1 on 6 matching bases. V lost 6 bases and J lost 7, with 15 bases in between. CDR1 and CDR2 from the germline V gene are MDHEN and SYDVKM. The CDR3 consists of 14 residues. The CDR3 nucleotides read TGTGCCAGCAGCCAGGGGCTTTTCGGTGAAAAACTGTTTTTT. It codes for CASSQGLFGEKLFF.

For the CDR3, the DNA is TGTGCCAGCAGTTTATGGCGAAGGACAGTGAACACTGAAGCTTTCTTT. It specifies CASSLWRRTVNTEAFF. The genes are TRBV28 and TRBJ1-1, with D possibly TRBD1 on 6 matching bases. V shed 0 bases and J shed 0 bases, with 11 bases lying between them. There are 16 residues in the CDR3. Germline values: CDR1 MDHEN, CDR2 SYDVKM.

The genes are TRBV5-1 and TRBJ1-3, with 10 bases aligning to TRBD1. Trimming removed 3 bases from V and 3 bases from J; junction bases left unmatched: 3. The CDR3 extends over 15 amino acids. Germline CDR1 SGHRS, CDR2 YFSETQ. CDR3 region: CASSSGQGDGNTIYF. Here the CDR3 DNA reads TGCGCCAGCAGCTCTGGACAGGGGGATGGAAACACCATATATTTT.

The CDR3 spells CASSRRDSGYNEQFF. For the CDR3, the DNA is TGTGCCAGCAGCCGCCGGGATAGCGGCTACAATGAGCAGTTCTTC. The chain couples TRBV5-8 to TRBJ2-1; TRBD2 might be the D (6 bases). Trimming removed 4 bases at V and 3 bases at J, with 14 bases between. There are 15 residues in the CDR3. Germline loops: CDR1 SGHTS, CDR2 YDEGEE.

This chain connects TRBV7-2 to TRBJ2-5; 8 positions agree with TRBD2. The CDR3 has 15 amino acids. Per the germline V gene, CDR1 is SGHTA and CDR2 is FQGNSA. V was pared by 5 bases and J by 3 bases, with 8 bases of the junction left unmatched. The CDR3 reads CASSPQAGAKETQYF. The CDR3, as DNA: TGTGCCAGCAGCCCTCAAGCGGGAGCTAAAGAGACCCAGTACTTC.

The rearrangement uses TRBV4-1 and TRBJ2-7, with 10 bases lining up with TRBD1. V was clipped by 0 bases and J by 3 bases; unmatched bases: 11. Looked up from germline, CDR1 is MGHRA and CDR2 is YSYEKL. The CDR3 spans 18 residues. CDR3 DNA sequence: TGCGCCAGCAGCCAAGATATACAGGGGACAGGGGTACGCTACGAGCAGTACGTC. This sequence encodes CASSQDIQGTGVRYEQYV.

J is TRBJ2-5 and V is TRBV27, with D maybe TRBD1 (6 bases). The V gene lost 0 bases and the J gene lost 4 bases, with 15 bases spanning the gap. Germline V gene data show CDR1 as MNHEY and CDR2 as SMNVEV (reference sequence). The CDR3 is made up of 16 amino acids. The CDR3 protein is CASSLSSRGYGETQYF. DNA for the CDR3: TGTGCCAGCAGTTTATCAAGCAGGGGATATGGAGAGACCCAGTACTTC.

The chain combines TRBV24-1 with TRBJ2-2; 11 positions match TRBD1. Losses at the gene ends were 8 bases for V and 5 bases for J; bases not matched to a gene: 3. The CDR3 consists of 14 residues. Germline CDR1 reads KGHDR; CDR2 reads SFDVKD. The CDR3 protein is CATKGQGATGELFF. CDR3 sequence (DNA): TGTGCCACCAAAGGACAGGGGGCGACCGGGGAGCTGTTTTTT.

This chain connects TRBV10-1 to TRBJ2-3; TRBD2 matches 9 bases. Germline values: CDR1 WNHNN, CDR2 SYGVQD (reference sequence). After removal of 3 bases from V and 2 bases from J, the junction contained 9 bases not matched to a gene. CDR3 length: 17 amino acids. CDR3 nucleotides: TGCGCCAGCAGTGACCAAGAGACTAGCGGAAACACAGATACGCAGTATTTT. It codes for CASSDQETSGNTDTQYF.

The chain carries TRBV4-1 and TRBJ2-5; tentatively, D is TRBD2 (5 bases). The V and J ends lost 4 bases and 2 bases respectively, with 11 bases between them. The germline V gene has CDR1 MGHRA and CDR2 YSYEKL. The CDR3 is 14 amino acids. The CDR3 bases are TGCGCCAGCAGCCGCCCTTCGGGGCAAGAGACCCAGTACTTC. This sequence encodes CASSRPSGQETQYF.

The V gene is TRBV7-2, the J gene TRBJ1-2, with TRBD1 identical over 9 bases. CDR3 length equals 16 residues. J lost 8 bases, V lost 5 bases, and 15 bases had no gene match. Germline CDR1 SGHTA, CDR2 FQGNSA. CDR3 in DNA: TGTGCCAGCAGCCAGGGTTTCCCGGGACAGGGAGTCGGCTACACCTTC. Translating gives CASSQGFPGQGVGYTF.